This TCR beta chain emerged from a study of control samples from healthy donors and cancer patients. V was cut by 6 bases and J by 5 bases, with 22 bases left in between. Germline lookup yields CDR1 SQVTM and CDR2 ANQGSEA. There are 16 residues in the CDR3. Here immunoSEQ multiplex PCR was the method, and the copy in TCRdb shows in-frame clones only, minus some. The sample carries tens of thousands of clones, approximately 91% recorded once. The J gene is TRBJ2-2, the V gene TRBV29-1, with D possibly being TRBD2 (5 bases). Sequencing input: PBMCs. The sequence came from a woman aged 45-60 years with colorectal cancer. The CDR3 DNA reads as TGCAGCGTCCTAGAGGGAGTGGGTAGAATGACCGGGGAGCTGTTTTTT. As protein: CSVLEGVGRMTGELFF.